The 16 T cell receptor beta chains presented below share a single source sample, sequenced in a study of OX40 agonist ivuxolimab in advanced cancers. Profiling relied on immunoSEQ multiplex PCR, and the TCRdb table lists in-frame clones only, not all of them. The sample has over 30,000 clones; almost 85% are singletons. The source was CD4+ or CD8+ T cells sorted from blood, collected in a trial of the OX40 agonist ivuxolimab. Receptors originate from an adult with an advanced solid tumor such as melanoma, head and neck, liver or kidney cancer.

This sequence joins TRBV11-1 and TRBJ2-1, with TRBD2 matching 9 bases. Per germline, CDR1 SGHAT and CDR2 FQDESV (reference sequence). The junction had 5 bases not matched to a gene; V was cut back by 2 bases and J by 9 bases. The CDR3 extends over 14 amino acids. CDR3 bases: TGTGCCAGCAGCTTAAGCGGGAGGCGAACTGAGCAGTTCTTC. It translates to CASSLSGRRTEQFF. The complete variable domain, with remaining parts taken from reference TRBV11-1 and TRBJ2-1, reads EAEVAQSPRYKITEKSQAVAFWCDPISGHATLYWYRQILGQGPELLVQFQDESVVDDSQLPKDRFSAERLKGVDSTLKIQPAELGDSAMYLCASSLSGRRTEQFFGPGTRLTVL.

The chain is built from TRBV29-1 and TRBJ2-1; 14 nucleotides align to TRBD2. From germline, CDR1 is SQVTM and CDR2 ANQGSEA. After removal of 7 bases from V and 7 bases from J, the junction contained 9 bases not matched to a gene. The CDR3 is 15 amino acids. This chain's CDR3 is CSGLAGGKLSNEQFF. CDR3 coding DNA: TGCAGCGGACTAGCGGGAGGGAAACTTTCTAATGAGCAGTTCTTC.

V gene TRBV7-8 combines with J gene TRBJ1-1; D possibly corresponds to TRBD1 (5 bases). Trimming left V 2 bases short and J 7 bases short, with 11 bases between. This CDR3 has 13 amino acids. Germline V gene data show CDR1 as SGHVS and CDR2 as FQNEAQ. CDR3 sequence reads: CASSLTGDREAFF. As DNA, the CDR3 is TGTGCCAGCAGCTTAACAGGAGACCGTGAAGCTTTCTTT.

The chain employs TRBV19 and TRBJ1-2; weak D call: TRBD1 (5 bases). Trimming took off 6 bases at V and 2 bases at J, with 13 bases between the two ends. Germline CDR1 and CDR2: LNHDA and SQIVND (reference sequence). The CDR3 totals 14 residues. The DNA of the CDR3 is TGTGCCAGTAGCCCCGCGGGGCCGAACTATGGCTACACCTTC. Residues: CASSPAGPNYGYTF. Drawing the rest from reference TRBV19 and TRBJ1-2, the complete variable domain is DGGITQSPKYLFRKEGQNVTLSCEQNLNHDAMYWYRQDPGQGLRLIYYSQIVNDFQKGDIAEGYSVSREKKESFPLTVTSAQKNPTAFYLCASSPAGPNYGYTFGSGTRLTVV.

The J gene is TRBJ2-6, the V gene TRBV2; tentatively, D is TRBD2 (5 bases). The CDR3 spans 15 residues. Germline-derived CDR1 and CDR2 are SNHLY and FYNNEI. V was clipped by 2 bases and J by 2 bases, with 7 bases between them. The CDR3 DNA reads TGTGCCAGCAGTGAAAGCGGAACTGGGGCCAACGTCCTGACTTTC. It translates to CASSESGTGANVLTF.

The chain is built from TRBV4-1 and TRBJ2-5, with D possibly matching TRBD2 (6 bases). This CDR3 comprises 13 residues. CDR1 is MGHRA and CDR2 is YSYEKL in the germline V gene. Trimming stripped 4 bases from V and 2 bases from J, with 8 bases between. The CDR3 region is CASSRGGQETQYF. As DNA, the CDR3 is TGCGCCAGCAGCCGAGGAGGGCAAGAGACCCAGTACTTC.

The chain employs TRBV6-1 and TRBJ1-5; D might be TRBD1 (6 bases). This CDR3 is built from 13 residues. Germline V lookup: CDR1 MNHNS, CDR2 SASEGT. The V end was cut by 5 bases, the J end by 7 bases, with 12 bases between. DNA of the CDR3: TGTGCCAGCAGTTTGGGGGGCCGGCAGCCCCAGCATTTT. Protein product: CASSLGGRQPQHF.

The chain joins TRBV5-4 to TRBJ2-5, with D hard to call. The CDR3 is 14 amino acids. The germline CDR1 and CDR2 sequences are SGHNT and YYREEE (reference sequence). Trimming took off 3 bases at V and 2 bases at J, with 11 bases between the two ends. The CDR3 DNA follows: TGTGCCAGCAGCTCAAGAACACCGCAAGAGACCCAGTACTTC. Protein: CASSSRTPQETQYF.

The chain carries TRBV6-6 and TRBJ1-5, with TRBD1 matching over 10 bases. V shed 5 bases, J shed 5 bases, and the junction held 3 bases outside the gene matches. The CDR3 totals 14 residues. Germline CDR1 reads MNHNY; CDR2 reads SVGAGI (reference sequence). The CDR3 reads CASSHGTGDQPQHF. The CDR3 DNA is TGTGCCAGCAGTCATGGGACAGGGGATCAGCCCCAGCATTTT.

This clone was seen only a few times. The chain uses TRBV7-2 and TRBJ1-1, with D perhaps TRBD1 (5 bases). The CDR3 contains 12 residues. Trimming removed 4 bases at V and 10 bases at J, with 13 bases between. CDR1 SGHTA and CDR2 FQGNSA come from the germline V gene. This CDR3 reads CASSYEGLRAFF. CDR3 coding DNA: TGTGCCAGCAGCTATGAGGGGTTGAGAGCTTTCTTT.

The V call is TRBV2, the J call TRBJ2-3; 8 positions agree with TRBD2. The germline CDR1 and CDR2 sequences are SNHLY and FYNNEI. The CDR3 runs 13 residues. The V gene end was trimmed by 7 bases and the J gene end by 5 bases; junction bases not matched to a gene: 5. CDR3 sequence: CASTNLAGDTQYF. The CDR3, as DNA: TGTGCCAGCACTAACCTAGCGGGAGATACGCAGTATTTT.

In its sample, this clone was seen a few times. This rearrangement joins TRBV6-5 to TRBJ1-2; maybe TRBD1 (5 bases). CDR1 is MNHEY and CDR2 is SVGAGI in the germline V gene. V dropped 2 bases and J dropped 1 base, with 14 bases sitting between them. This CDR3 spans 16 amino acids. CDR3 sequence: CASSYAGQGGNYGYTF. In nucleotides, the CDR3 is TGTGCCAGCAGTTACGCCGGCCAGGGCGGTAACTATGGCTACACCTTC.

The chain employs TRBV5-5 and TRBJ2-3, with 8 bases that match TRBD1. After removal of 9 bases from V and 4 bases from J, the junction contained 10 bases not matched to a gene. The CDR3 runs to 14 residues. CDR1 and CDR2 (germline): SGHKS, YYEKEE (reference sequence). CDR3 DNA sequence: TGTGCCACCCAGGGGGCTAGCATCGCAGATACGCAGTATTTT. Its protein is CATQGASIADTQYF.

This chain uses TRBV19 with TRBJ2-5, with TRBD2 identical over 13 bases. The CDR3 has 14 residues. Trimming at V came to 6 bases and at J to 5 bases, leaving 3 bases not matched to a gene. In germline, CDR1 is LNHDA, CDR2 SQIVND (reference sequence). The CDR3 loop is CASRTSGGSETQYF. CDR3 coding DNA: TGTGCCAGTAGGACTAGCGGGGGGTCGGAGACCCAGTACTTC.

V gene TRBV19 combines with J gene TRBJ1-5; D ambiguous. Deletions cut 7 bases from V and 3 bases from J, with 10 bases between. This CDR3 region has 13 residues. Germline V gene sequence: CDR1 LNHDA, CDR2 SQIVND (reference sequence). In nucleotides, the CDR3 is TGTGCCAGTACGAGGCAGAACAATCAGCCCCAGCATTTT. It is translated as CASTRQNNQPQHF.

This chain connects TRBV11-3 to TRBJ2-5; a weak D match, TRBD2 (5 bases). Trimming stripped 2 bases from V and 5 bases from J, with 9 bases between. CDR1 and CDR2 (germline): SGHNT, YENEEA. The CDR3 extends over 13 amino acids. In DNA, the CDR3 is TGTGCCAGCAGCTTAAACCAGCGGGAGACCCAGTACTTC. This encodes CASSLNQRETQYF.